A selection of T cell receptor beta chains follows, all from one sample in a study of PD-1 blockade in classical Hodgkin lymphoma. Assay: immunoSEQ multiplex PCR; the TCRdb copy retains only in-frame clones and omits some. The sample has about 36,000 clones, around 70% seen once. Sequenced material: peripheral blood mononuclear cells (PBMCs), taken before the second cycle of nivolumab. The origin of the receptors is a human donor with classical Hodgkin lymphoma. The CDR3 runs from the conserved cysteine through the conserved F or W. The D gene is left open where the match is weak. Clone size is shown for a subset of rows, as once, few, many or a class of expanded clone.

DNA: TGTGCCAGCAGGAAAACGGGCCACACTGAAGCTTTCTTT
CDR3: CASRKTGHTEAFF
J: TRBJ1-1
V: TRBV27
D: .
size: once

DNA: TGTGCCAGCACCCCGGGAGTCCCTTCTCAGCCCCAGCATTTT
CDR3: CASTPGVPSQPQHF
J: TRBJ1-5
V: TRBV6-6
D: .
size: once

DNA: TGTGCCATCAGGGAGAACACGGGGAACACTGAAGCTTTCTTT
CDR3: CAIRENTGNTEAFF
J: TRBJ1-1
V: TRBV10-3
D: .
size: .

DNA: TGTGCCGACGGGCAGCTTAGCACAGATACGCAGTATTTT
CDR3: CADGQLSTDTQYF
J: TRBJ2-3
V: TRBV7-9
D: .
size: .

DNA: TGTGCCAGTAGTATAGCTAGCGGGGCCTACAATGAGCAGTTCTTC
CDR3: CASSIASGAYNEQFF
J: TRBJ2-1
V: TRBV19
D: TRBD2
size: .

DNA: TGTGCCAGCAGCTTGGGGGCGGGAGGGCTTCACGGGGAGCTGTTTTTT
CDR3: CASSLGAGGLHGELFF
J: TRBJ2-2
V: TRBV5-4
D: TRBD2
size: once

DNA: TGTGCCAGCAGCTCGGGGGGAGAGGTGCAGCCCCAGCATTTT
CDR3: CASSSGGEVQPQHF
J: TRBJ1-5
V: TRBV7-2
D: .
size: .

DNA: TGTGCCAGCAGCTTGGGACAGGGAATCAGACAGCCCCAGCATTTT
CDR3: CASSLGQGIRQPQHF
J: TRBJ1-5
V: TRBV5-6
D: TRBD1
size: .

DNA: TGTGCCAGTAGTAAGGCCGTGGCGGGTAATGAGCAGTTCTTC
CDR3: CASSKAVAGNEQFF
J: TRBJ2-1
V: TRBV19
D: .
size: medium-sized

DNA: TGTGCCAGCGCCCCTCCAGGGGTTCGGAATCAGCCCCAGCATTTT
CDR3: CASAPPGVRNQPQHF
J: TRBJ1-5
V: TRBV7-9
D: .
size: .

DNA: TGTGCCAGCAGTTACCCGGACTCCGGCTCCTACGAGCAGTACTTC
CDR3: CASSYPDSGSYEQYF
J: TRBJ2-7
V: TRBV6-5
D: .
size: .